A selection of T cell receptor beta chains follows, all from one sample in a study of cytomegalovirus exposure and HLA in healthy donors. Some clones are missing from TCRdb's copy, which holds only in-frame ones; the method was immunoSEQ multiplex PCR. The repertoire has 120,000 or so clones, roughly 87% of them found once; the top ten carry around 1.6%. Material: PBMCs. Every receptor here comes from a young woman in good health and CMV-seronegative. Both conserved end residues are part of each CDR3. Each record gives: J gene, V gene, D gene, clone size, CDR3 DNA, CDR3 protein. D genes are given only for firm matches. Expanded clones get a size class; other rows say once, few or many, or leave the size out.

J: TRBJ2-6
V: TRBV15
D: TRBD1
size: -
DNA: TGTGCCACCAGCAGAGTGGGGGCAGGGGGCGACAGAGCTGGGGCCAACGTCCTGACTTTC
CDR3: CATSRVGAGGDRAGANVLTF

J: TRBJ1-1
V: TRBV18
D: -
size: -
DNA: TGTGCCAGCTCACCGTTTCCGGACGGGACAACGAACACTGAAGCTTTCTTT
CDR3: CASSPFPDGTTNTEAFF

J: TRBJ2-2
V: TRBV18
D: -
size: -
DNA: TGTGCCAGCTCTGCGGGCTGGCCGAACACCGGGGAGCTGTTTTTT
CDR3: CASSAGWPNTGELFF

J: TRBJ1-1
V: TRBV6-5
D: TRBD1
size: -
DNA: TGTGCCAGCAGTGAAAACAGGGGACGGAGAGCTTTCTTT
CDR3: CASSENRGRRAFF

J: TRBJ2-1
V: TRBV27
D: TRBD1
size: -
DNA: TGTGCCAGCAGTTTGACGACAGGGTCGTACAATGAGCAGTTCTTC
CDR3: CASSLTTGSYNEQFF

J: TRBJ2-1
V: TRBV15
D: -
size: -
DNA: TGTGCCACCAGCAGAGCGGGGAAATTCGATGAGCAGTTCTTC
CDR3: CATSRAGKFDEQFF

J: TRBJ1-4
V: TRBV2
D: -
size: -
DNA: TGTGCCAGCAGGGGTCAGGGCGTGATTAATGAAAAACTGTTTTTT
CDR3: CASRGQGVINEKLFF

J: TRBJ2-7
V: TRBV5-1
D: TRBD2
size: -
DNA: TGCGCCAGCAGCTTGGGGGCCGGGACTAGCGGCTACGAGCAGTACTTC
CDR3: CASSLGAGTSGYEQYF

J: TRBJ1-6
V: TRBV2
D: -
size: -
DNA: TGTGCCAGCATAACCGGGACAACGAGCTATTCACCCCTCCACTTT
CDR3: CASITGTTSYSPLHF

J: TRBJ2-1
V: TRBV18
D: TRBD2
size: -
DNA: TGTGCCAGCTCACCACAACTAGCGGAGGGGGGTGAGCAGTTCTTC
CDR3: CASSPQLAEGGEQFF

J: TRBJ1-5
V: TRBV5-6
D: TRBD1
size: few
DNA: TGTGCCAGCAGCTCCCGGACAGGGGCGCCCCAGCATTTT
CDR3: CASSSRTGAPQHF

J: TRBJ2-7
V: TRBV29-1
D: TRBD2
size: -
DNA: TGCAGCGTTGAAGAAGCGACTAGCGGGAGTTGGGAGCAGTACTTC
CDR3: CSVEEATSGSWEQYF

J: TRBJ2-1
V: TRBV19
D: -
size: -
DNA: TGTGCCAGTAGTATAGATGGAGAGAGCTCCTACAATGAGCAGTTCTTC
CDR3: CASSIDGESSYNEQFF

J: TRBJ2-7
V: TRBV6-6
D: TRBD2
size: -
DNA: TGTGCCAGCAGCCTGACTAGCGGGAGGGGCGAGCAGTACTTC
CDR3: CASSLTSGRGEQYF

J: TRBJ1-1
V: TRBV6-5
D: -
size: -
DNA: TGTGCCAGCAGTTACGGGGCCCTGAACACTGAAGCTTTCTTT
CDR3: CASSYGALNTEAFF

J: TRBJ1-2
V: TRBV7-6
D: TRBD1
size: -
DNA: TGTGCCAGCAGCCCACAGGGGGACTATGGCTACACCTTC
CDR3: CASSPQGDYGYTF

J: TRBJ2-5
V: TRBV25-1
D: TRBD2
size: -
DNA: TGTGCCAGCAGTGAATTAAGCGGGGTACAAGAGACCCAGTACTTC
CDR3: CASSELSGVQETQYF

J: TRBJ2-1
V: TRBV5-1
D: -
size: once
DNA: TGCGCCAGCAGCTTTCTTCCAGTGACCAGGTACAATGAGCAGTTCTTC
CDR3: CASSFLPVTRYNEQFF

J: TRBJ1-1
V: TRBV6-4
D: -
size: -
DNA: TGTGCCAGCCGACCATCCCGAGTGGGAGTGAACACTGAAGCTTTCTTT
CDR3: CASRPSRVGVNTEAFF

J: TRBJ1-2
V: TRBV7-2
D: TRBD1
size: -
DNA: TGTGCCAGCAGCTTCGGCCGGGACAGGGGCTATTATGGCTACACCTTC
CDR3: CASSFGRDRGYYGYTF

J: TRBJ2-3
V: TRBV6-5
D: -
size: -
DNA: TGTGCCAGCAGTTATCCGGGCACAGATACGCAGTATTTT
CDR3: CASSYPGTDTQYF

J: TRBJ1-2
V: TRBV27
D: -
size: -
DNA: TGTGCCAGCAGGAGGGAGTCCTTCTATGGCTACACCTTC
CDR3: CASRRESFYGYTF

J: TRBJ2-2
V: TRBV13
D: -
size: -
DNA: TGTGCCAGCAGCTCGCACCCCACAGCTCCGGGGACCGGGGAGCTGTTTTTT
CDR3: CASSSHPTAPGTGELFF

J: TRBJ1-2
V: TRBV10-2
D: -
size: -
DNA: TGCGCCAGCAGTCTAGGGACACTTGCTAACTATGGCTACACCTTC
CDR3: CASSLGTLANYGYTF

J: TRBJ2-2
V: TRBV6-1
D: TRBD2
size: -
DNA: TGTGCCGTACCCGGGACTAGCGGCTACACCGGGGAGCTGTTTTTT
CDR3: CAVPGTSGYTGELFF

J: TRBJ2-7
V: TRBV19
D: TRBD2
size: -
DNA: TGTGCCAGTAGTATTGGACTAGGGCCCTACGAGCAGTACTTC
CDR3: CASSIGLGPYEQYF

J: TRBJ1-1
V: TRBV6-5
D: TRBD1
size: once
DNA: TGTGCCAGCAGTTCTTCCGGGACAGGGAGCACTGAAGCTTTCTTT
CDR3: CASSSSGTGSTEAFF

J: TRBJ1-1
V: TRBV18
D: -
size: -
DNA: TGTGCCAGCTCACTGACATCTGACACTGAAGCTTTCTTT
CDR3: CASSLTSDTEAFF

J: TRBJ2-1
V: TRBV6-6
D: -
size: -
DNA: TGTGCCAGCAAAGCAAGAGCTAGCGTGGGTCATGAGCAGTTCTTC
CDR3: CASKARASVGHEQFF

J: TRBJ2-1
V: TRBV19
D: -
size: -
DNA: TGTGCCAGTTCAGGGGCAGGGTCCTACAATGAGCAGTTCTTC
CDR3: CASSGAGSYNEQFF

J: TRBJ2-7
V: TRBV10-3
D: TRBD1
size: -
DNA: TGTGCCATCACGGGACAGGGAATGTACGAGCAGTACTTC
CDR3: CAITGQGMYEQYF